The clone carrying this T cell receptor beta chain was seen repeatedly, ten times or more. The antigen remains undetermined. This sample stems from a study of response to subunit inactivated influenza vaccine. Each CDR3 protein is one row after TCRdb ran MiXCR on the RT-PCR reads. Of hundreds of thousands of distinct CDR3 sequences detected, under 9% appear once; the ten largest clones hold roughly 13%. Study-wide findings and caveats: The study's authors posited that every seasonal influenza vaccination enlists few new T cells.

The input for sequencing was PBMCs from blood, taken roughly 24 months after vaccination. This clonotype was obtained from a man aged 45 to 75 who received an inactivated influenza vaccine.

CDR3 residues: CASSWGPSDTEAFF. CDR3 DNA: TGTGCCAGCAGCTGGGGCCCCTCTGACACTGAAGCTTTCTTT. The chain uses TRBV11-2 and TRBJ1-1; maybe TRBD1 (5 bases). Germline assignment: CDR1 SGHAT and CDR2 FQNNGV. The CDR3 is 14 residues long. The V end lost 4 bases, the J end lost 3 bases, and 12 bases lay between the germline ends.